This TCR beta chain emerged from a study of T-cell memory formation after mild COVID-19. Study findings and constraints: For contracting clones, CD4+ ones sat mainly in CM and EM, CD8+ in EMRA. Later expanders leaned CD4+, whereas day 15 to 85 contracting clones were balanced CD4/CD8.

The CDR3 spans 12 residues. Germline V gene data show CDR1 as MDHEN and CDR2 as SYDVKM. V was pared by 7 bases and J by 8 bases, with 14 bases between. To note about this clonotype: The antigen is undetermined.

TCRdb itself ran the 5' RACE reads through MiXCR, one entry per CDR3 protein. The sample lists 55,000 to 80,000 distinct CDR3 sequences, about 10% seen once, with around 1.1% in the top ten. The sequencing sample was made of PBMCs or a T cell subset sorted from them (not recorded which). The sequence was obtained from a young man who had mild COVID-19 (a few samples of this study predate the infection). Cell type and time point are not known. This chain uses TRBV28 with TRBJ1-2; perhaps TRBD1 as D (5 bases). The CDR3 protein is CASTLWGSGYTF. Written as DNA, the CDR3 is TGTGCCAGCACCCTCTGGGGGTCCGGCTACACCTTC.